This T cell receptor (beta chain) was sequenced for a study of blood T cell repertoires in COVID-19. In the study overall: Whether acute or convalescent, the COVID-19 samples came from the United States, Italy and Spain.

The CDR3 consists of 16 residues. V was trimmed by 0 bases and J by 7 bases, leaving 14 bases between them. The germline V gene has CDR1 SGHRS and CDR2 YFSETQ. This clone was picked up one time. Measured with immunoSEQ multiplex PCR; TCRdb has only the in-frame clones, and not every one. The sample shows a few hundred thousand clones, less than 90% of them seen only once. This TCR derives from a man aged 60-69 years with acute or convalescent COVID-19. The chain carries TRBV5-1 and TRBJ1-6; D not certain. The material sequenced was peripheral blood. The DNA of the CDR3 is TGCGCCAGCAGCTTGGATCTAGGTGATACAAATTCACCCCTCCACTTT. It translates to CASSLDLGDTNSPLHF. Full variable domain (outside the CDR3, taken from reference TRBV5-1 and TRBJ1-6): KAGVTQTPRYLIKTRGQQVTLSCSPISGHRSVSWYQQTPGQGLQFLFEYFSETQRNKGNFPGRFSGRQFSNSRSEMNVSTLELGDSALYLCASSLDLGDTNSPLHFGNGTRLTVT.